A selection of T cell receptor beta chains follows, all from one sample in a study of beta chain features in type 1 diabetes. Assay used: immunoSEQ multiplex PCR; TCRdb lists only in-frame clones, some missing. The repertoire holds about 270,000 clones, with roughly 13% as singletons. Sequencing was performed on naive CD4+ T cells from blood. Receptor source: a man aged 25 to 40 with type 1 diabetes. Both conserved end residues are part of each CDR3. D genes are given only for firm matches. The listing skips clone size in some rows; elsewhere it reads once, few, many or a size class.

CDR3aa: CASSRTRGGEQYF
CDR3nt: TGTGCCAGCAGTCGTACCAGGGGTGGGGAGCAGTACTTC
v_gene: TRBV5-8
d_gene: .
j_gene: TRBJ2-7
abundance: .

CDR3aa: CSAGTGGNQPQHF
CDR3nt: TGCAGCGCAGGGACAGGGGGGAATCAGCCCCAGCATTTT
v_gene: TRBV29-1
d_gene: TRBD1
j_gene: TRBJ1-5
abundance: few

CDR3aa: CTSSSTGNQETQYF
CDR3nt: TGCACCAGCAGCTCGACAGGGAATCAAGAGACCCAGTACTTC
v_gene: TRBV5-1
d_gene: TRBD1
j_gene: TRBJ2-5
abundance: .

CDR3aa: CASSTDSPTGAKNIQYF
CDR3nt: TGCGCCAGCAGCACGGACAGCCCCACAGGGGCCAAAAACATTCAGTACTTC
v_gene: TRBV5-1
d_gene: .
j_gene: TRBJ2-4
abundance: .

CDR3aa: CASGSRPGLETQYF
CDR3nt: TGCGCCAGCGGAAGCCGACCAGGGTTGGAGACCCAGTACTTC
v_gene: TRBV5-1
d_gene: .
j_gene: TRBJ2-5
abundance: few

CDR3aa: CASSFGQYNEQFF
CDR3nt: TGTGCCAGCAGCTTTGGACAGTACAATGAGCAGTTCTTC
v_gene: TRBV7-2
d_gene: .
j_gene: TRBJ2-1
abundance: few

CDR3aa: CASSLRRNTGELFF
CDR3nt: TGTGCCAGCAGCTTACGGAGGAACACCGGGGAGCTGTTTTTT
v_gene: TRBV7-3
d_gene: .
j_gene: TRBJ2-2
abundance: .

CDR3aa: CASSLRRGATDTQYF
CDR3nt: TGTGCCAGCAGCTTAAGGCGGGGGGCCACAGATACGCAGTATTTT
v_gene: TRBV7-6
d_gene: TRBD2
j_gene: TRBJ2-3
abundance: .

CDR3aa: CASSWSGSYGYTF
CDR3nt: TGTGCCAGTAGTTGGTCGGGGAGTTATGGCTACACCTTC
v_gene: TRBV19
d_gene: .
j_gene: TRBJ1-2
abundance: .

CDR3aa: CATHLSGGADTQYF
CDR3nt: TGTGCCACCCACCTTAGCGGCGGGGCAGATACGCAGTATTTT
v_gene: TRBV28
d_gene: .
j_gene: TRBJ2-3
abundance: .

CDR3aa: CASSPAGGRDTQYF
CDR3nt: TGTGCCTCCTCCCCCGCGGGAGGTCGAGATACGCAGTATTTT
v_gene: TRBV28
d_gene: TRBD2
j_gene: TRBJ2-3
abundance: .

CDR3aa: CASSLGTRLQETQYF
CDR3nt: TGTGCCAGCAGCTTAGGCACGAGGTTACAAGAGACCCAGTACTTC
v_gene: TRBV7-2
d_gene: .
j_gene: TRBJ2-5
abundance: .

CDR3aa: CASSVAKGLAGANEQFF
CDR3nt: TGTGCCAGCAGCGTAGCCAAGGGACTAGCGGGAGCCAATGAGCAGTTCTTC
v_gene: TRBV9
d_gene: TRBD2
j_gene: TRBJ2-1
abundance: few

CDR3aa: CASSLVGMIDTQYF
CDR3nt: TGTGCCAGCAGTTTAGTCGGGATGATAGATACGCAGTATTTT
v_gene: TRBV27
d_gene: .
j_gene: TRBJ2-3
abundance: .

CDR3aa: CASSSFGGETQYF
CDR3nt: TGTGCCAGCAGCTCTTTCGGGGGAGAGACCCAGTACTTC
v_gene: TRBV7-2
d_gene: .
j_gene: TRBJ2-5
abundance: .

CDR3aa: CASSERVLNGDTQYF
CDR3nt: TGTGCCAGCAGTGAGCGGGTCCTTAATGGGGATACGCAGTATTTT
v_gene: TRBV2
d_gene: .
j_gene: TRBJ2-3
abundance: .

CDR3aa: CASSPQGSGANVLTF
CDR3nt: TGTGCCAGCAGTCCACAGGGGTCTGGGGCCAACGTCCTGACTTTC
v_gene: TRBV28
d_gene: TRBD1
j_gene: TRBJ2-6
abundance: few

CDR3aa: CASSLQGPDQPQHF
CDR3nt: TGTGCCAGCAGTTTACAGGGCCCAGATCAGCCCCAGCATTTT
v_gene: TRBV7-2
d_gene: .
j_gene: TRBJ1-5
abundance: .

CDR3aa: CASSRTSEETQYF
CDR3nt: TGTGCCAGCAGCCGCACTAGCGAGGAGACCCAGTACTTC
v_gene: TRBV7-9
d_gene: TRBD2
j_gene: TRBJ2-5
abundance: .

CDR3aa: CASSSTATGGFQPQHF
CDR3nt: TGTGCCAGCAGTTCCACCGCGACAGGGGGCTTTCAGCCCCAGCATTTT
v_gene: TRBV28
d_gene: TRBD1
j_gene: TRBJ1-5
abundance: few

CDR3aa: CASSLRTGSTETQYF
CDR3nt: TGTGCCAGCAGCTTACGGACAGGGTCTACGGAGACCCAGTACTTC
v_gene: TRBV7-3
d_gene: TRBD1
j_gene: TRBJ2-5
abundance: .

CDR3aa: CASSVGGGYGYTF
CDR3nt: TGTGCCAGCAGCGTAGGTGGGGGGTATGGCTACACCTTC
v_gene: TRBV9
d_gene: .
j_gene: TRBJ1-2
abundance: .

CDR3aa: CASSPLAGGEQFF
CDR3nt: TGTGCCAGCTCACCACTAGCGGGAGGTGAGCAGTTCTTC
v_gene: TRBV18
d_gene: TRBD2
j_gene: TRBJ2-1
abundance: .

CDR3aa: CASTNTDTQYF
CDR3nt: TGTGCCAGCACTAACACAGATACGCAGTATTTT
v_gene: TRBV7-2
d_gene: .
j_gene: TRBJ2-3
abundance: few

CDR3aa: CASSRTSGGYNEQFF
CDR3nt: TGCGCCAGCAGCCGGACTAGCGGAGGCTACAATGAGCAGTTCTTC
v_gene: TRBV5-1
d_gene: TRBD2
j_gene: TRBJ2-1
abundance: .

CDR3aa: CSVGQSYNEQFF
CDR3nt: TGCAGCGTAGGACAGAGCTACAATGAGCAGTTCTTC
v_gene: TRBV29-1
d_gene: .
j_gene: TRBJ2-1
abundance: few

CDR3aa: CASSASGRDRWTQYF
CDR3nt: TGTGCCAGCAGCGCTAGCGGGAGGGACAGATGGACCCAGTACTTC
v_gene: TRBV28
d_gene: TRBD2
j_gene: TRBJ2-5
abundance: .

CDR3aa: CSTRVGAGDTYEQYF
CDR3nt: TGCAGCACCCGGGTCGGGGCAGGGGACACCTACGAGCAGTACTTC
v_gene: TRBV29-1
d_gene: .
j_gene: TRBJ2-7
abundance: few

CDR3aa: CAISGSWSGRTGELFF
CDR3nt: TGTGCCATCAGTGGGTCCTGGAGCGGGAGAACCGGGGAGCTGTTTTTT
v_gene: TRBV10-3
d_gene: TRBD2
j_gene: TRBJ2-2
abundance: .